These 16 T cell receptor beta chains share one sample of origin, sequenced in a study of human T cells and chemical hapten exposure. The time point: pre-sensitization, week 0. Indicated treatment: therapeutic diphenylcyclopropenone sensitization with weekly scalp DPC. Each CDR3 protein gets one entry after TCRdb re-called the RACE reads with MiXCR. The sample contains about 380,000 distinct CDR3 sequences, approximately 5.1% of which appear only once. The material was whole blood, obtained in connection with sensitization to the hapten diphenylcyclopropenone (DPC). The origin of the receptors is a woman aged 50 to 60 with alopecia areata. Some clones in this sample may be carry-over from other donors' samples.

This clonotype was picked up a small number of times. The V call is TRBV27, the J call TRBJ2-2, with 9 bases fitting TRBD2. The CDR3 covers 17 residues. Germline V gives CDR1 MNHEY, CDR2 SMNVEV (reference sequence). The trim removed 1 base at V and 1 base at J, leaving 4 bases unmatched. The CDR3 here is CASSLLGLAENTGELFF. CDR3 DNA sequence: TGTGCCAGCAGTTTATTGGGACTAGCAGAGAACACCGGGGAGCTGTTTTTT.

This clonotype came up a few times. This sequence joins TRBV6-1 and TRBJ2-6; D might be TRBD1 (6 bases). The CDR3 contains 14 residues. The V end lost 10 bases, the J end lost 0 bases, and 10 bases lay between the germline ends. CDR1 and CDR2 (germline): MNHNS, SASEGT. The CDR3 spells CATQGPSGANVLTF. The CDR3 nucleotides read TGTGCCACGCAGGGGCCCTCTGGGGCCAACGTCCTGACTTTC.

This clonotype appeared a few times. This sequence joins TRBV10-3 and TRBJ1-5, with 9 bases lining up with TRBD1. The germline V gene encodes CDR1 ENHRY and CDR2 SYGVKD. The length of the CDR3 is 15 residues. V was clipped by 10 bases and J by 0 bases; unmatched bases: 7. The CDR3 DNA follows: TGTGCCACCCGGGGGACAGGGTATAGCAATCAGCCCCAGCATTTT. Encoded protein: CATRGTGYSNQPQHF.

This clonotype was recorded many times. This sequence joins TRBV5-1 and TRBJ2-7, with unresolved D. Germline CDR1 reads SGHRS; CDR2 reads YFSETQ. Trimming cost V 1 base and J 4 bases, with 9 bases left between them. This CDR3 has 13 residues. This CDR3 reads CASSLFGDYEQYF. CDR3 coding DNA: TGCGCCAGCAGCTTGTTTGGGGATTACGAGCAGTACTTC.

The sample holds many counts of this clonotype. The chain's CDR3 is CSMGTPEDYGYTF. For the CDR3, the DNA is TGCAGCATGGGGACACCGGAAGACTATGGCTACACCTTC. The chain recombines TRBV29-1 with TRBJ1-2; possible D gene TRBD1, 6 bases. Germline CDR1 reads SQVTM; CDR2 reads ANQGSEA. The CDR3 has 13 amino acids. Trimming took off 8 bases at V and 3 bases at J, with 16 bases between the two ends.

This clonotype has only a few counts. This chain uses TRBV7-2 with TRBJ1-6; the match to TRBD1 covers 9 bases. Trimming took 1 base from V and 8 from J; bases not matched to a gene: 3. The CDR3 sequence is 15 residues long. CDR1 and CDR2 from the germline V gene are SGHTA and FQGNSA. CDR3 DNA: TGTGCCAGCAGCTTAGAGGGACAGGGATATTCACCCCTCCACTTT. It translates to CASSLEGQGYSPLHF.

This chain links TRBV12-3 or TRBV12-4 with TRBJ1-2, with TRBD1 identical over 8 bases. The CDR3 runs to 15 residues. V trimming: 4 bases; J trimming: 9 bases; junction bases outside the gene matches: 13. Here the CDR3 reads CASSWALQTGVSYTF. The CDR3 bases are TGTGCCAGCAGTTGGGCCCTACAGACAGGGGTTAGCTACACCTTC.

This clonotype was picked up many times. The rearrangement links TRBV18 to TRBJ1-2; TRBD1 aligns across 11 bases. V was pared by 4 bases and J by 7 bases, with 11 bases of the junction left unmatched. This CDR3 spans 16 amino acids. Germline CDR1 is KGHSH and CDR2 is LQKENI. The CDR3 sequence is CASSQRTGGESSGYTF. The CDR3 region has the DNA TGTGCCAGCTCACAACGGACAGGGGGCGAGTCCTCTGGCTACACCTTC.

This clonotype has only a few counts. The V and J genes are TRBV5-4 and TRBJ1-2; the match to TRBD1 covers 10 bases. Per germline, CDR1 SGHNT and CDR2 YYREEE (reference sequence). The CDR3 totals 15 residues. With V trimmed by 4 bases and J by 8 bases, 11 bases remained unmatched. The DNA of the CDR3 is TGTGCCAGCAGCCCTCCTCAGACAGGGGGCGCGGGCTACACCTTC. This encodes CASSPPQTGGAGYTF.

This chain uses TRBV6-1 with TRBJ1-5; D unresolved. TRBJ2-3 explains the end of the DNA better; the J call may be wrong. Germline V lookup: CDR1 MNHNS, CDR2 SASEGT. The CDR3 has 9 amino acids. The CDR3 sequence: CASNQPQYF. CDR3 in DNA: TGTGCCAGCAATCAGCCCCAGTATTTT.

This chain links TRBV13 with TRBJ2-3; unclear D gene. CDR1 is PRHDT, CDR2 FYEKMQ, per germline (reference sequence). The CDR3 totals 14 residues. V gave up 3 bases and J gave up 2 bases, with 9 bases separating them. The CDR3 loop is CASSFPVATDTQYF. CDR3 DNA sequence: TGTGCCAGCAGCTTCCCCGTGGCCACAGATACGCAGTATTTT. The full variable domain, rest sourced from reference TRBV13 and TRBJ2-3, is AAGVIQSPRHLIKEKRETATLKCYPIPRHDTVYWYQQGPGQDPQFLISFYEKMQSDKGSIPDRFSAQQFSDYHSELNMSSLELGDSALYFCASSFPVATDTQYFGPGTRLTVL.

This clonotype was detected only a few times. The chain uses TRBV4-1 and TRBJ2-7, with 9 bases that match TRBD2. CDR3 size: 15 residues. CDR1 is MGHRA and CDR2 is YSYEKL in the germline V gene. V was clipped by 1 base and J by 6 bases; unmatched bases: 7. CDR3 DNA: TGCGCCAGCAGCCAAGTTGCTAGCGGGAAATCCGAGCAGTACTTC. Its protein is CASSQVASGKSEQYF.

This clonotype was detected ten times or more. This chain uses TRBV20-1 with TRBJ2-7, with TRBD2 as a possible D gene (6 bases). Trimming cost V 6 bases and J 2 bases, with 17 bases left between them. CDR3 length: 14 residues. From germline, CDR1 is DFQATT and CDR2 SNEGSKA (reference sequence). The CDR3 DNA follows: TGCAGTGCCCGAGGGGAGCGGGCCCCCTACGAGCAGTACTTC. Its translation: CSARGERAPYEQYF.

The rearrangement uses TRBV6-6 and TRBJ2-2, with D perhaps TRBD1 (6 bases). Per the germline V gene, CDR1 is MNHNY and CDR2 is SVGAGI (reference sequence). This CDR3 comprises 13 residues. The V end was cut by 5 bases, the J end by 3 bases, with 7 bases between. The CDR3, as DNA: TGTGCCAGCAGTACAGGGTACACCGGGGAGCTGTTTTTT. As protein: CASSTGYTGELFF.

This clonotype was observed a few times. This chain joins TRBV12-3 or TRBV12-4 and TRBJ1-4; the D gene is possibly TRBD1 (6 bases). The CDR3 extends over 18 amino acids. The V end lost 7 bases, the J end lost 0 bases, and 21 bases lay between the germline ends. The chain's CDR3 is CASKVLGRGRSTNEKLFF. In DNA, the CDR3 is TGTGCCAGCAAAGTTTTAGGCAGGGGAAGATCAACTAATGAAAAACTGTTTTTT.

The table lists this clonotype with many counts. The V and J genes are TRBV5-1 and TRBJ2-7, with 7 bases lining up with TRBD1. The CDR3 sequence is 14 residues long. J was trimmed by 1 base and V by 4 bases; bases with no gene match: 5. The V gene's germline CDR1 is SGHRS and CDR2 YFSETQ. The CDR3 protein is CASSPGGQSYEQYF. CDR3 coding DNA: TGCGCCAGCAGCCCTGGGGGACAGTCCTACGAGCAGTACTTC.